Listed here are 24 T cell receptor beta chains from one sample, sequenced in a study of cytotoxic CD8 clonotypes in ibrutinib-treated CLL. Produced via immunoSEQ multiplex PCR; TCRdb's table is partial and in-frame only. The data contain about 68,000 clones, about two thirds of them seen just once; the ten biggest clones take up under 6%. This material consisted of PBMCs, taken after 12 months of ibrutinib treatment. The receptors originated from a human donor with chronic lymphocytic leukemia.

Regarding this clone: One end of the junction is discordant with germline, which a read error may explain. The rearrangement links TRBV5-1 to TRBJ2-6, with 8 bases aligning to TRBD1. The CDR3 has 18 residues. Germline values: CDR1 SGHRS, CDR2 YFSETQ. CDR3 residues: CASSLGQGTGGGATVLTF. CDR3 coding DNA: TGCGCCAGCAGCTTGGGACAGGGGACCGGTGGAGGGGCCACCGTCCTGACTTTC.

This rearrangement joins TRBV10-3 to TRBJ2-2; D unclear. The CDR3 loop spans 10 amino acids. The V end lost 11 bases, the J end lost 7 bases, and 8 bases lay between the germline ends. Germline V gives CDR1 ENHRY, CDR2 SYGVKD. The CDR3 DNA reads TGTGCCGTCTTAGACGGGGAGCTGTTTTTT. Amino acid sequence: CAVLDGELFF.

The chain carries TRBV6-5 and TRBJ1-2; possibly TRBD1 for D (6 bases). The V and J ends lost 6 bases and 4 bases respectively, with 15 bases between them. CDR1 MNHEY and CDR2 SVGAGI come from the germline V gene. The CDR3 covers 14 residues. The CDR3 spells CASSLQGGGYGYTF. The CDR3 bases are TGTGCCAGCAGCCTACAGGGCGGGGGCTATGGCTACACCTTC.

This chain joins TRBV5-1 and TRBJ2-1; D might be TRBD2 (6 bases). Trimming pared 6 bases from V and 7 bases from J, leaving 20 bases between. The CDR3 loop spans 15 amino acids. CDR1 and CDR2 from the germline V gene are SGHRS and YFSETQ. The chain's CDR3 is CASTLGTPSGNEQFF. The CDR3 DNA is TGCGCCAGCACCCTTGGGACTCCTTCCGGGAATGAGCAGTTCTTC. The full variable domain, completed using reference TRBV5-1 and TRBJ2-1, is KAGVTQTPRYLIKTRGQQVTLSCSPISGHRSVSWYQQTPGQGLQFLFEYFSETQRNKGNFPGRFSGRQFSNSRSEMNVSTLELGDSALYLCASTLGTPSGNEQFFGPGTRLTVL.

This chain links TRBV29-1 with TRBJ2-7, with TRBD2 as a possible D gene (6 bases). Trimming took off 6 bases at V and 0 bases at J, with 15 bases between the two ends. Germline loops: CDR1 SQVTM, CDR2 ANQGSEA. CDR3 length equals 14 residues. CDR3 nucleotide sequence: TGCAGCGTCAAAGGGACTCGCGGCTCCTACGAGCAGTACTTC. Translating it yields CSVKGTRGSYEQYF.

The rearrangement joins TRBV7-2 to TRBJ1-6; D may be TRBD1 (6 bases). V lost 5 bases and J lost 9, with 11 bases in between. This CDR3 region has 13 residues. Germline assignment: CDR1 SGHTA and CDR2 FQGNSA. CDR3 DNA: TGTGCCAGCAGCCGGACAGCCCCTTCACCCCTCCACTTT. Protein product: CASSRTAPSPLHF.

The chain employs TRBV27 and TRBJ2-5; weak D call: TRBD2 (6 bases). The V end lost 8 bases, the J end lost 5 bases, and 9 bases lay between the germline ends. There are 11 residues in the CDR3. Germline loops: CDR1 MNHEY, CDR2 SMNVEV (reference sequence). The DNA of the CDR3 is TGTGCCAGCGGTCGGGGGGAGACCCAGTACTTC. Amino acid sequence: CASGRGETQYF.

In its sample, this clone was seen a few times. This chain uses TRBV5-4 with TRBJ1-1; 9 nucleotides match TRBD1. Trimming at V came to 4 bases and at J to 11 bases, leaving 6 bases not matched to a gene. Germline CDR1 and CDR2: SGHNT and YYREEE (reference sequence). The CDR3 runs to 12 residues. CDR3 nucleotides: TGTGCCAGCAGCCCAGGGACAGGGTACGCTTTCTTT. Encoded protein: CASSPGTGYAFF.

This rearrangement joins TRBV30 to TRBJ2-1; 10 nucleotides match TRBD2. Germline V gene lookup returns CDR1 GTSNPN and CDR2 SVGIG (reference sequence). With V trimmed by 3 bases and J by 3 bases, 14 bases remained unmatched. The CDR3 sequence is 18 residues long. CDR3 region: CAWSVGELAGVHYNEQFF. The CDR3 DNA is TGTGCCTGGAGCGTAGGGGAGCTAGCGGGGGTACACTACAATGAGCAGTTCTTC.

The gene calls are TRBV5-1 and TRBJ1-2, with D perhaps matching TRBD1 (6 bases). The CDR3 totals 15 residues. Germline V gives CDR1 SGHRS, CDR2 YFSETQ. Trimming cost V 2 bases and J 2 bases, with 13 bases left between them. The CDR3 loop is CASSFGARGNYGYTF. For the CDR3, the DNA is TGCGCCAGCAGCTTCGGGGCCAGGGGAAACTATGGCTACACCTTC.

This clone was seen more than once but under ten times. The chain links TRBV27 to TRBJ1-4, with D possibly being TRBD1 (5 bases). Germline CDR1 is MNHEY and CDR2 is SMNVEV (reference sequence). V lost 6 bases and J 5 bases, leaving 16 bases between the germline ends. The CDR3 runs 15 residues. CDR3 DNA sequence: TGTGCCAGCAGCTCCCTGGGGGTTGCGAATGAAAAACTGTTTTTT. This translates into CASSSLGVANEKLFF.

This clone was observed a handful of times. The rearrangement links TRBV29-1 to TRBJ1-2; D might be TRBD1 (6 bases). CDR3 length equals 13 residues. The germline V gene encodes CDR1 SQVTM and CDR2 ANQGSEA. Trimming took 4 bases from V and 8 from J, leaving 17 bases between them. The CDR3 DNA reads as TGCAGCGTTGTTGGGGCCAGGGGCCTCGGCTACACCTTC. Protein sequence: CSVVGARGLGYTF.

This clone was counted once. The V and J genes are TRBV12-5 and TRBJ2-6; TRBD1 might be the D (5 bases). The CDR3 is 17 amino acids. Germline-derived CDR1 and CDR2 are LGHNT and FRNRAP. Trimming took off 0 bases at V and 4 bases at J, with 13 bases between the two ends. CDR3 sequence: CASGLVQATVGANVLTF. The CDR3 coding sequence is TGTGCTAGTGGTTTGGTACAGGCGACAGTGGGGGCCAACGTCCTGACTTTC.

This rearrangement joins TRBV6-4 to TRBJ2-1; 8 bases line up with TRBD1. This CDR3 has 14 amino acids. CDR1 and CDR2 (germline): MRHNA, SNTAGT. V dropped 3 bases and J dropped 7; count of bases not matched to a gene: 5. The CDR3, as DNA: TGTGCCAGCAGTGAAGGGCAGGGGGCGAATGAGCAGTTCTTC. It yields the protein CASSEGQGANEQFF.

The chain recombines TRBV10-2 with TRBJ2-3; weak D call: TRBD2 (5 bases). Germline CDR1 is WSHSY and CDR2 is SAAADI. This CDR3 has 14 residues. Trimming removed 7 bases from V and 1 base from J, with 12 bases in between. Here the CDR3 reads CASTSSRGTDTQYF. CDR3 sequence (DNA): TGCGCCAGCACGTCTAGCCGAGGCACAGATACGCAGTATTTT.

This clone came up a few times. The chain has TRBV15 and TRBJ1-2; D may be TRBD1 (5 bases). The CDR3 runs to 15 residues. Trimming pared 0 bases from V and 7 bases from J, leaving 15 bases between. Germline CDR1 is LNHNV and CDR2 is YYDKDF (reference sequence). The chain's CDR3 is CATSRDQPGRGGYTF. In DNA form, the CDR3 reads TGTGCCACCAGCAGAGATCAACCGGGACGTGGTGGCTACACCTTC.

This clone was counted only a few times. V and J are TRBV7-7 and TRBJ1-1, with D possibly being TRBD1 (5 bases). The CDR3 extends over 13 amino acids. The germline V gene encodes CDR1 SSHAT and CDR2 FNYEAQ (reference sequence). Trimming stripped 4 bases from V and 1 base from J, with 7 bases between. This CDR3 is CASSSDRNTEAFF. CDR3 sequence (DNA): TGTGCCAGCAGCTCCGACAGGAACACTGAAGCTTTCTTT.

The gene calls are TRBV29-1 and TRBJ1-1; D is ambiguous. V was shortened by 5 bases and J by 0 bases, with 10 bases between the two germline ends. This CDR3 contains 13 residues. The germline gives CDR1 SQVTM, CDR2 ANQGSEA. For the CDR3, the DNA is TGCAGCGTTTCGGCAAAAATGAACACTGAAGCTTTCTTT. This gives the protein CSVSAKMNTEAFF.

J is TRBJ2-5 and V is TRBV19; D possibly matches TRBD1 or TRBD2 (5 bases each). Germline V gives CDR1 LNHDA, CDR2 SQIVND (reference sequence). There are 15 residues in the CDR3. V gave up 2 bases and J gave up 5 bases, with 15 bases separating them. In DNA form, the CDR3 reads TGTGCCAGTAGTATACTCTCGGGGCTGGGGGAGACCCAGTACTTC. As protein: CASSILSGLGETQYF.

The V gene is TRBV7-2, the J gene TRBJ2-7; weak D call: TRBD1 (5 bases). Trimming cost V 2 bases and J 2 bases, with 7 bases left between them. Germline CDR1 and CDR2: SGHTA and FQGNSA. The CDR3 extends over 13 amino acids. The CDR3 DNA follows: TGTGCCAGCAGCTTATCAGGGACCTACGAGCAGTACTTC. It specifies CASSLSGTYEQYF.

In its sample, this clone was seen many times. The rearrangement links TRBV5-1 to TRBJ1-1; 7 nucleotides line up with TRBD1. CDR3 length: 14 residues. The V segment lost 6 bases and the J segment 0 bases; nucleotides outside the gene matches: 5. The germline gives CDR1 SGHRS, CDR2 YFSETQ. CDR3 bases: TGCGCCAGCAACCCAGGGGGTTTGAACACTGAAGCTTTCTTT. Residues: CASNPGGLNTEAFF.

This clone was counted a single time. The gene calls are TRBV11-2 and TRBJ2-7, with unresolved D. Trimming removed 2 bases at V and 5 bases at J, with 10 bases between. The germline gives CDR1 SGHAT, CDR2 FQNNGV. This CDR3 contains 13 residues. Written as DNA, the CDR3 is TGTGCCAGCAGCTTAATAGACTCGGACGAGCAGTACTTC. This codes for CASSLIDSDEQYF.

The chain uses TRBV29-1 and TRBJ2-5; TRBD2 matches at 8 bases. There are 12 residues in the CDR3. V was clipped by 8 bases and J by 2 bases; unmatched bases: 4. Germline V gives CDR1 SQVTM, CDR2 ANQGSEA. CDR3: CSSGGGQETQYF. The DNA of the CDR3 is TGCAGCTCCGGGGGGGGACAAGAGACCCAGTACTTC.

In this sample, this clone turned up once. This sequence joins TRBV18 and TRBJ1-2, with D hard to call. Germline CDR1 and CDR2: KGHSH and LQKENI. The CDR3 contains 17 residues. Trimming pared 0 bases from V and 0 bases from J, leaving 14 bases between. In nucleotides, the CDR3 is TGTGCCAGCTCACCACCGGGCAGCTCTCCCGCTAACTATGGCTACACCTTC. This encodes CASSPPGSSPANYGYTF.